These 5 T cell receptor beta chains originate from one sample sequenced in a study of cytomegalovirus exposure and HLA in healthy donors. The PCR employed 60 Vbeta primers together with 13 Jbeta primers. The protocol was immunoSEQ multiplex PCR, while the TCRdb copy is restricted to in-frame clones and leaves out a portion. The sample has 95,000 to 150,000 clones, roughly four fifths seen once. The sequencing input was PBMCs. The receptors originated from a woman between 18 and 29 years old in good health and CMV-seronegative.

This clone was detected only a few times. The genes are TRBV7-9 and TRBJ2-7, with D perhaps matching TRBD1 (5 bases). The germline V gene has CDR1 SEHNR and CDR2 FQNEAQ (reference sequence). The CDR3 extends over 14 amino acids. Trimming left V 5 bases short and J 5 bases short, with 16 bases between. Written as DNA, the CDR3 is TGTGCCAGCAGCCGCTCCAGGGTCGGCGACGAGCAGTACTTC. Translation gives CASSRSRVGDEQYF.

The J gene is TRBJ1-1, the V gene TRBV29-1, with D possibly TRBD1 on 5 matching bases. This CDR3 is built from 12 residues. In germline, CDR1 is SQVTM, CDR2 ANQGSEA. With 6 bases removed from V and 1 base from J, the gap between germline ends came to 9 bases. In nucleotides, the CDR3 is TGCAGCGTCTTGACAGAGAACACTGAAGCTTTCTTT. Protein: CSVLTENTEAFF.

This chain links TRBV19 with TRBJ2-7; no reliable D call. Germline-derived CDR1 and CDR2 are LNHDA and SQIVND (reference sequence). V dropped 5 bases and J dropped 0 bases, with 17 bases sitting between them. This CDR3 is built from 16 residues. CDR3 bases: TGTGCCAGTAGTTCCTCGATCGTTTCGGGCTCCTACGAGCAGTACTTC. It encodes CASSSSIVSGSYEQYF.

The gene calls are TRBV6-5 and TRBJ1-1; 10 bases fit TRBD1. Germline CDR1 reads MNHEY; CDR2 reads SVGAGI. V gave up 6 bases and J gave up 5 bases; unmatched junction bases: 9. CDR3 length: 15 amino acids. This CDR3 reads CASSIVRTGGTEAFF. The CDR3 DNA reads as TGTGCCAGCAGCATCGTTCGGACAGGGGGAACTGAAGCTTTCTTT.

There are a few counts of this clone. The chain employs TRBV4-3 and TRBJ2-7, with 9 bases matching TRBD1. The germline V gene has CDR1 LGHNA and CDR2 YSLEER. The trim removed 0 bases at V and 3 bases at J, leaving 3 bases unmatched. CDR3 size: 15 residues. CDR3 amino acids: CASSQEGTGIYEQYF. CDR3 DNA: TGCGCCAGCAGCCAAGAGGGGACAGGGATCTACGAGCAGTACTTC.